Shown below are 27 T cell receptor beta chains from a single sample sequenced in a study of T cells in Graves' hyperthyroidism and ophthalmopathy. The TCR beta CDR3 regions underwent amplification using RNA transcripts as the source. First-round RT-PCR with HTBI primers amplified the TCR CDR3 region. TCRdb redid the calling of the multiplex PCR reads with MiXCR, one entry per CDR3 protein. Counted here are some 420,000 distinct CDR3 sequences, roughly an eighth occurring once; the ten biggest clones make up 5% to 6%. Material: blood. These receptors originate from a young woman with Graves' hyperthyroidism.

V gene TRBV28 combines with J gene TRBJ2-5; TRBD1 aligns across 9 bases. The CDR3 covers 16 residues. Germline CDR1 is MDHEN and CDR2 is SYDVKM. The trim removed 5 bases at V and 4 bases at J, leaving 11 bases unmatched. CDR3 loop: CASSTAIGQGRETQYF. CDR3 nucleotide sequence: TGTGCCAGCAGTACTGCAATCGGACAGGGGAGAGAGACCCAGTACTTC.

Only a few counts were recorded for this clonotype. CDR3 in amino acids: CASSQEGGVNYNEQFF. CDR3 DNA: TGCGCCAGCAGCCAAGAGGGGGGAGTGAATTATAATGAGCAGTTCTTC. This sequence joins TRBV4-1 and TRBJ2-1, with D tentatively TRBD2 (6 bases). The germline V gene has CDR1 MGHRA and CDR2 YSYEKL. The CDR3 length is 16 residues. The germline V and J ends were trimmed by 0 bases and 7 bases, with 16 bases remaining between them.

A word on this clonotype: Compared with germline, one end of the junction differs, possibly owing to a read error. The chain employs TRBV6-2 or TRBV6-3 and TRBJ1-2; D remains ambiguous. The CDR3 is 13 residues long. The V gene's germline CDR1 is MNHEY and CDR2 SVGEGT. The CDR3 nucleotides read TGTGCCACTGCGGGCCCGTATGACTATGGCTACATTTTC. As protein: CATAGPYDYGYIF.

In its sample, this clonotype was seen many times. As DNA, the CDR3 is TGTGCCAGCAGTTACACAGCGGAGGGAAACGAGCAGTACTTC. This translates into CASSYTAEGNEQYF. This rearrangement joins TRBV6-2 or TRBV6-3 to TRBJ2-7; D possibly corresponds to TRBD2 (6 bases). The CDR3 spans 14 residues. The ends were cut back, 2 bases at V and 5 bases at J, with 13 bases in the middle. CDR1 is MNHEY and CDR2 is SVGEGT in the germline V gene.

This clonotype occurred a few times. The chain links TRBV7-9 to TRBJ2-2, with D hard to call. V was pared by 10 bases and J by 6 bases, with 9 bases between. This CDR3 contains 11 residues. Germline CDR1 SEHNR, CDR2 FQNEAQ (reference sequence). The CDR3 sequence: CATLGPGELFF. CDR3 in DNA: TGTGCCACGCTAGGTCCCGGGGAGCTGTTTTTT.

CDR3 nucleotide sequence: TGTGCCAGCAGTTACAGGGGACGGGGGGGAAAAGCCTACGAGCAGTACTTC. It translates to CASSYRGRGGKAYEQYF. J is TRBJ2-7 and V is TRBV6-5; TRBD2 agrees at 8 bases. This CDR3 has 17 amino acids. The germline CDR1 and CDR2 sequences are MNHEY and SVGAGI. J was trimmed by 2 bases and V by 2 bases; bases with no gene match: 11.

This clonotype was seen at least ten times. The chain carries TRBV29-1 and TRBJ2-1; no clear D. Germline-derived CDR1 and CDR2 are SQVTM and ANQGSEA. With 4 bases removed from V and 10 bases from J, the gap between germline ends came to 20 bases. The CDR3 consists of 14 residues. Written as DNA, the CDR3 is TGCAGCGTTGGTTGGTTCTCTTTGGGTGGCGAGCAGTTCTTC. Its protein is CSVGWFSLGGEQFF.

The chain employs TRBV7-2 and TRBJ2-7; D call uncertain. Per the germline V gene, CDR1 is SGHTA and CDR2 is FQGNSA. V shed 3 bases and J shed 3 bases, with 21 bases lying between them. This CDR3 contains 17 residues. CDR3 sequence (DNA): TGTGCCAGCAGCTTTTCTGTTAGTGGCGGCCGACTCTACGAGCAGTACTTC. Amino acids: CASSFSVSGGRLYEQYF. The full variable domain, completed using reference TRBV7-2 and TRBJ2-7, is GAGVSQSPSNKVTEKGKDVELRCDPISGHTALYWYRQSLGQGLEFLIYFQGNSAPDKSGLPSDRFSAERTGGSVSTLTIQRTQQEDSAVYLCASSFSVSGGRLYEQYFGPGTRLTVT.

CDR3 region: CASSLHGGGGYEQYF. The CDR3 DNA reads as TGTGCCAGCAGCTTACACGGGGGAGGTGGCTACGAGCAGTACTTC. V usage is TRBV7-9 and J usage is TRBJ2-7; a possible D gene is TRBD2 (6 bases). Trimming removed 2 bases at V and 3 bases at J, with 14 bases between. Looked up from germline, CDR1 is SEHNR and CDR2 is FQNEAQ (reference sequence). The CDR3 runs 15 residues.

The V gene is TRBV6-2 or TRBV6-3, the J gene TRBJ2-3, with TRBD2 identical over 10 bases. The V gene's germline CDR1 is MNHEY and CDR2 SVGEGT. The ends lost 8 bases at V and 14 bases at J; junction bases unmatched: 10. The CDR3 sequence is 12 residues long. Here the CDR3 reads CASQSLAGGGYF. In nucleotides, the CDR3 is TGTGCCAGCCAGTCCTTAGCGGGAGGAGGGTATTTT.

A word on this clonotype: This clone may be a read error of a much larger clone one base away. In DNA, the CDR3 is TGCAGTGCCTGGACTAGCGGGAGGTTAAATGAGCAGTACTTC. Its translation: CSAWTSGRLNEQYF. V and J are TRBV20-1 and TRBJ2-7; 14 positions agree with TRBD2. Germline CDR1 reads DFQATT; CDR2 reads SNEGSKA (reference sequence). There are 14 residues in the CDR3. The ends lost 6 bases at V and 7 bases at J; junction bases unmatched: 8.

This clonotype was seen more than once but under ten times. The chain links TRBV6-1 to TRBJ1-5; D not resolved. The CDR3 has 12 residues. The germline V gene encodes CDR1 MNHNS and CDR2 SASEGT. Trimming shortened V by 9 bases and J by 0 bases, and 6 bases separated the two germline ends. In DNA form, the CDR3 reads TGTGCCAGTGGGGTTAGCAATCAGCCCCAGCATTTT. Its protein product is CASGVSNQPQHF.

This clonotype occurred many times. V and J are TRBV30 and TRBJ2-1; D gene uncertain. Trimming pared 0 bases from V and 7 bases from J, leaving 16 bases between. The CDR3 runs 15 residues. Germline lookup yields CDR1 GTSNPN and CDR2 SVGIG (reference sequence). For the CDR3, the DNA is TGTGCCTGGAGTGTAAACTTAGGCTCGGGTAATGAGCAGTTCTTC. Translation: CAWSVNLGSGNEQFF.

This clonotype was seen at least ten times. For the CDR3, the DNA is TGTGCCAGCAGTACTAGGGTGGGGGCCTACGAGCAGTACTTC. This sequence encodes CASSTRVGAYEQYF. J is TRBJ2-7 and V is TRBV28; D possibly matches TRBD1 or TRBD2 (5 bases each). V dropped 5 bases and J dropped 2 bases, with 13 bases sitting between them. Germline CDR1 and CDR2: MDHEN and SYDVKM. This CDR3 region has 14 residues.

The sample holds many counts of this clonotype. V and J are TRBV2 and TRBJ2-7; D gene ambiguous. The CDR3 totals 13 residues. Trimming stripped 7 bases from V and 0 bases from J, with 10 bases between. CDR1 and CDR2 (germline): SNHLY, FYNNEI. The CDR3: CASIVEVSYEQYF. CDR3 DNA: TGTGCCAGCATTGTCGAGGTCTCCTACGAGCAGTACTTC.

This clonotype was detected ten times or more. V and J are TRBV28 and TRBJ1-2, with TRBD1 identical over 9 bases. The CDR3 sequence is 15 residues long. J lost 5 bases, V lost 7 bases, and 11 bases had no gene match. Germline CDR1 reads MDHEN; CDR2 reads SYDVKM. The CDR3 loop is CASTYPSTGGYGYTF. The DNA of the CDR3 is TGTGCCAGCACATACCCGTCGACAGGGGGATATGGCTACACCTTC.

In its sample, this clonotype was seen a few times. The rearrangement joins TRBV29-1 to TRBJ2-2; D could derive from TRBD1 or TRBD2 (5 bases each). V lost 0 bases, J lost 6 bases, and 14 bases lay in between. The CDR3 length is 15 residues. Germline V gene lookup returns CDR1 SQVTM and CDR2 ANQGSEA. The CDR3 loop reads CSVEDEMGVPGELFF. The CDR3 DNA is TGCAGCGTTGAAGATGAGATGGGGGTCCCCGGGGAGCTGTTTTTT.

The chain employs TRBV7-2 and TRBJ1-2, with TRBD1 matching 9 bases. Unmatched junction bases numbered 17, after V lost 5 bases and J lost 7 bases. CDR1 is SGHTA, CDR2 FQGNSA, per germline. This CDR3 comprises 17 residues. In DNA, the CDR3 is TGTGCCAGCAGCCCCCTTTTAGCGCTCGCGACAGGGGGTGGCTACACCTTC. Amino acids: CASSPLLALATGGGYTF. The whole variable domain, remainder taken from reference TRBV7-2 and TRBJ1-2, is GAGVSQSPSNKVTEKGKDVELRCDPISGHTALYWYRQSLGQGLEFLIYFQGNSAPDKSGLPSDRFSAERTGGSVSTLTIQRTQQEDSAVYLCASSPLLALATGGGYTFGSGTRLTVV.

Turning to this clonotype: This may stem from a read error, because a much larger clone lies one nucleotide away. The chain has TRBV12-3 or TRBV12-4 and TRBJ2-3; unclear D gene. The CDR3 has 16 amino acids. Trimming pared 5 bases from V and 3 bases from J, leaving 18 bases between. CDR3 DNA: TGTGCCAGCAGTCAAAGAGCCAATTTCTCGACAGATACGCAGTATTTT. It yields the protein CASSQRANFSTDTQYF.

Only a few counts were recorded for this clonotype. V gene TRBV19 combines with J gene TRBJ1-5, with D unclear. Germline lookup yields CDR1 LNHDA and CDR2 SQIVND (reference sequence). This CDR3 comprises 15 residues. The V end was cut by 4 bases, the J end by 1 base, with 11 bases between. The CDR3: CASSNRALSNQPQHF. The CDR3 DNA follows: TGTGCCAGTAGTAATAGGGCCTTGAGCAATCAGCCCCAGCATTTT.

This clonotype was detected many times. J is TRBJ1-2 and V is TRBV12-3 or TRBV12-4; D call uncertain. There are 14 residues in the CDR3. Trimming left V 5 bases short and J 4 bases short, with 14 bases between. The CDR3 nucleotides read TGTGCCAGCAGTCCACGAGAAGCTTCCTATGGCTACACCTTC. It specifies CASSPREASYGYTF.

This clonotype was recorded many times. This chain links TRBV20-1 with TRBJ2-5, with 12 bases fitting TRBD1. The CDR3 runs 16 residues. CDR1 is DFQATT, CDR2 SNEGSKA, per germline (reference sequence). J gave up 1 base and V 1 base, and 4 bases lay outside the gene matches. CDR3 amino acids: CSARVGDRGLQETQYF. CDR3 DNA: TGCAGTGCTAGAGTAGGGGACAGGGGGCTCCAAGAGACCCAGTACTTC.

The table lists this clonotype with a few counts. This chain joins TRBV20-1 and TRBJ1-1; perhaps TRBD1 as D (6 bases). Per the germline V gene, CDR1 is DFQATT and CDR2 is SNEGSKA (reference sequence). V lost 1 base and J lost 11, with 23 bases in between. The CDR3 covers 15 residues. CDR3 loop: CSARALFAREGGAFF. The CDR3, as DNA: TGCAGTGCTAGAGCTCTATTTGCACGGGAGGGGGGGGCTTTCTTT.

This clonotype has just a few counts. The J gene is TRBJ2-1, the V gene TRBV7-9; no definite D call. The germline V and J ends were trimmed by 1 base and 0 bases, with 4 bases remaining between them. Germline lookup yields CDR1 SEHNR and CDR2 FQNEAQ (reference sequence). This CDR3 is 14 amino acids long. CDR3 nucleotides: TGTGCCAGCAGCTTAGACTACTCCTACAATGAGCAGTTCTTC. Translating gives CASSLDYSYNEQFF. Filled out from reference TRBV7-9 and TRBJ2-1, the complete variable domain reads DTGVSQNPRHKITKRGQNVTFRCDPISEHNRLYWYRQTLGQGPEFLTYFQNEAQLEKSRLLSDRFSAERPKGSFSTLEIQRTEQGDSAMYLCASSLDYSYNEQFFGPGTRLTVL.

The table lists this clonotype with many counts. The V and J genes are TRBV6-5 and TRBJ2-5; TRBD2 aligns across 8 bases. V trimming: 0 bases; J trimming: 1 base; junction bases outside the gene matches: 4. Per germline, CDR1 MNHEY and CDR2 SVGAGI. The CDR3 totals 16 residues. The CDR3 here is CASSYSLAGSQETQYF. The DNA of the CDR3 is TGTGCCAGCAGTTACTCGTTAGCGGGGTCCCAAGAGACCCAGTACTTC.

The CDR3 here is CASSTGADNSPLHF. CDR3 nucleotide sequence: TGCGCCAGCAGCACCGGGGCGGATAATTCACCCCTCCACTTT. The genes are TRBV5-1 and TRBJ1-6, with D possibly matching TRBD1 (5 bases). The CDR3 runs to 14 residues. With 4 bases removed from V and 5 bases from J, the gap between germline ends came to 10 bases. Germline CDR1 SGHRS, CDR2 YFSETQ.

The sample holds many counts of this clonotype. This chain links TRBV2 with TRBJ2-7, with a tentative D call TRBD1 (6 bases). The CDR3 consists of 14 residues. V was cut by 3 bases and J by 4 bases, with 13 bases left in between. From germline, CDR1 is SNHLY and CDR2 FYNNEI. The CDR3 sequence: CASSDRDTGYEQYF. CDR3 DNA sequence: TGTGCCAGCAGTGACCGGGACACAGGATACGAGCAGTACTTC.